The 26 T cell receptor beta chains below come from one sample, sequenced in a study of T cell responses to AZD1222 COVID-19 vaccine. Measured with immunoSEQ multiplex PCR; TCRdb has only the in-frame clones, and not every one. Here the sample spans 140,000 to 150,000 clones, approximately 78% being singletons. The sample here was peripheral blood, taken on day 0 of MenACWY control vaccination. The receptors here all came from an adult in good health.

The chain has TRBV5-4 and TRBJ1-2, with 8 bases fitting TRBD1. Germline V gives CDR1 SGHNT, CDR2 YYREEE (reference sequence). The CDR3 length is 13 residues. The V segment lost 4 bases and the J segment 8 bases; nucleotides outside the gene matches: 7. The CDR3 nucleotides read TGTGCCAGCAGCCAGCAGGGGGCGGGAGGCTACACCTTC. It yields the protein CASSQQGAGGYTF.

This clone was seen just once. The rearrangement uses TRBV5-1 and TRBJ1-1; D uncertain. Germline V gene lookup returns CDR1 SGHRS and CDR2 YFSETQ. This CDR3 is 15 amino acids long. Trimming shortened V by 1 base and J by 5 bases, and 15 bases separated the two germline ends. The CDR3 coding sequence is TGCGCCAGCAGCTTGTCGGGGTTGGATGGGACTGAAGCTTTCTTT. Protein sequence: CASSLSGLDGTEAFF.

The V call is TRBV4-2, the J call TRBJ1-2; D is ambiguous. V was pared by 0 bases and J by 4 bases, with 6 bases between. CDR1 and CDR2 from the germline V gene are LGHNA and YNFKEQ. This CDR3 has 13 amino acids. The CDR3 protein is CASSQDQGYGYTF. The CDR3 coding sequence is TGTGCCAGCAGCCAAGACCAAGGCTATGGCTACACCTTC.

The chain is built from TRBV19 and TRBJ2-5, with TRBD1 as a possible D gene (6 bases). The germline CDR1 and CDR2 sequences are LNHDA and SQIVND (reference sequence). The germline V and J ends were trimmed by 6 bases and 2 bases, with 13 bases remaining between them. This CDR3 is 14 amino acids long. CDR3 bases: TGTGCCAGTAGCCGGACAGTTTCTCAAGAGACCCAGTACTTC. Translated, it gives CASSRTVSQETQYF.

This chain links TRBV6-2 or TRBV6-3 with TRBJ2-3; TRBD2 agrees at 7 bases. The CDR3 spans 15 residues. Looked up from germline, CDR1 is MNHEY and CDR2 is SVGEGT. Unmatched junction bases numbered 9, after V lost 4 bases and J lost 5 bases. This chain's CDR3 is CASSWDYPGVDTQYF. The CDR3 DNA reads as TGTGCCAGCAGTTGGGACTACCCAGGTGTAGATACGCAGTATTTT.

The gene calls are TRBV4-1 and TRBJ2-7; D might be TRBD2 (6 bases). V shed 1 base and J shed 9 bases, with 19 bases lying between them. Germline V lookup: CDR1 MGHRA, CDR2 YSYEKL. The CDR3 covers 15 residues. CDR3 sequence: CASSQALGGSQGQYF. The CDR3 nucleotides read TGCGCCAGCAGCCAAGCACTGGGAGGCAGCCAAGGGCAGTACTTC.

This chain joins TRBV27 and TRBJ1-2, with 7 bases lining up with TRBD1. Germline CDR1 and CDR2: MNHEY and SMNVEV (reference sequence). The CDR3 loop spans 15 amino acids. Trimming removed 2 bases from V and 4 bases from J; junction bases left unmatched: 7. For the CDR3, the DNA is TGTGCCAGCAGTTTACAAGACAGGGAGGGCTATGGCTACACCTTC. It translates to CASSLQDREGYGYTF.

The V gene is TRBV5-1, the J gene TRBJ1-2, with D possibly matching TRBD1 (6 bases). The CDR3 contains 14 residues. Germline CDR1 and CDR2: SGHRS and YFSETQ. Trimming took 6 bases from V and 3 from J, leaving 15 bases between them. The chain's CDR3 is CASTLGGPDYGYTF. For the CDR3, the DNA is TGCGCCAGCACCCTGGGGGGGCCAGACTATGGCTACACCTTC.

This rearrangement joins TRBV4-1 to TRBJ2-1; D unresolved. Germline CDR1 reads MGHRA; CDR2 reads YSYEKL. The CDR3 runs 15 residues. Between the trimmed V and J ends, which lost 4 bases and 2 bases, there was a span of 12 bases. This chain's CDR3 is CASSLAPSPYNEQFF. CDR3 DNA sequence: TGCGCCAGCAGCCTCGCTCCCAGCCCCTACAATGAGCAGTTCTTC.

The chain has TRBV2 and TRBJ1-2; a weak D match, TRBD1 (5 bases). Looked up from germline, CDR1 is SNHLY and CDR2 is FYNNEI. V lost 0 bases and J lost 4, with 21 bases in between. The CDR3 covers 18 residues. CDR3 sequence (DNA): TGTGCCAGCAGTGAAGCTTGGGGACCGGGACCAAGAGCCTATGGCTACACCTTC. This codes for CASSEAWGPGPRAYGYTF.

This chain uses TRBV15 with TRBJ2-6; D call uncertain. Trimming stripped 0 bases from V and 2 bases from J, with 8 bases between. Germline CDR1 and CDR2: LNHNV and YYDKDF (reference sequence). This CDR3 is built from 16 residues. The CDR3 here is CATSRDGWPGANVLTF. The CDR3 DNA follows: TGTGCCACCAGCAGAGATGGGTGGCCTGGGGCCAACGTCCTGACTTTC.

To note about this clone: Other DNA sequences in this specimen translate into the identical CDR3. The chain links TRBV30 to TRBJ1-3; no clear D. Deletions cut 0 bases from V and 7 bases from J, with 4 bases between. Germline CDR1 and CDR2: GTSNPN and SVGIG (reference sequence). The length of the CDR3 is 11 residues. The CDR3 protein is CAWSVGNTIYF. CDR3 DNA: TGTGCCTGGAGTGTGGGTAACACCATATATTTT.

This clone appeared a few times. This chain uses TRBV18 with TRBJ1-5; maybe TRBD1 (6 bases). The CDR3 extends over 16 amino acids. The germline gives CDR1 KGHSH, CDR2 LQKENI. V was clipped by 0 bases and J by 4 bases, with 13 bases between them. CDR3 protein: CASSPPSGVGNQPQHF. The CDR3 coding sequence is TGTGCCAGCTCACCACCGTCAGGGGTTGGGAATCAGCCCCAGCATTTT.

CDR3 protein: CASSEKAVSGNTIYF. The CDR3 DNA follows: TGTGCCAGCAGTGAAAAGGCAGTCTCTGGAAACACCATATATTTT. The chain joins TRBV2 to TRBJ1-3; no reliable D call. CDR1 and CDR2 from the germline V gene are SNHLY and FYNNEI. This CDR3 region has 15 residues. Trimming took 2 bases from V and 0 from J, leaving 8 bases between them.

The rearrangement uses TRBV5-5 and TRBJ1-2; TRBD1 agrees at 12 bases. The CDR3 spans 15 residues. The germline V gene encodes CDR1 SGHKS and CDR2 YYEKEE (reference sequence). The J segment lost 7 bases and the V segment lost 4 bases, leaving 8 bases of the junction unmatched. CDR3 residues: CASSTSGQGASGYTF. In nucleotides, the CDR3 is TGTGCCAGCAGCACCTCGGGACAGGGGGCAAGTGGCTACACCTTC.

The J gene is TRBJ2-2, the V gene TRBV18; TRBD1 aligns across 8 bases. Trimming removed 4 bases from V and 2 bases from J; junction bases left unmatched: 6. The CDR3 sequence is 16 residues long. The germline gives CDR1 KGHSH, CDR2 LQKENI. CDR3 residues: CASSHQTGVNTGELFF. In DNA form, the CDR3 reads TGTGCCAGCTCACACCAGACAGGGGTTAACACCGGGGAGCTGTTTTTT. Drawing the rest from reference TRBV18 and TRBJ2-2, the complete variable domain is NAGVMQNPRHLVRRRGQEARLRCSPMKGHSHVYWYRQLPEEGLKFMVYLQKENIIDESGMPKERFSAEFPKEGPSILRIQQVVRGDSAAYFCASSHQTGVNTGELFFGEGSRLTVL.

The rearrangement uses TRBV5-1 and TRBJ1-4; D unclear. This CDR3 has 16 amino acids. Germline-derived CDR1 and CDR2 are SGHRS and YFSETQ. The V and J ends lost 0 bases and 4 bases respectively, with 13 bases between them. The CDR3 DNA is TGCGCCAGCAGCTTGGCCCCGGGTACGATTAATGAAAAACTGTTTTTT. Encoded protein: CASSLAPGTINEKLFF.

The chain combines TRBV23-1 with TRBJ1-5, with a tentative D call TRBD1 (6 bases). TRBV23-1 has ORF status, its function being uncertain. V shed 3 bases and J shed 2 bases, with 11 bases lying between them. The CDR3 consists of 15 residues. The CDR3 DNA sequence: TGCGCCAGCAGTCATGGGAGGGGGGGCAATCAGCCCCAGCATTTT. Its protein is CASSHGRGGNQPQHF.

This chain uses TRBV6-5 with TRBJ1-2, with a possible D match to TRBD1 (5 bases). Germline V gene sequence: CDR1 MNHEY, CDR2 SVGAGI. Trimming removed 6 bases from V and 5 bases from J, with 13 bases in between. The CDR3 spans 13 residues. As DNA, the CDR3 is TGTGCCAGCAGAGATTCAGGGAGGTATGGCTACACCTTC. It yields the protein CASRDSGRYGYTF.

The V gene is TRBV10-2, the J gene TRBJ2-1; TRBD1 agrees at 12 bases. Germline CDR1 and CDR2: WSHSY and SAAADI. The CDR3 has 13 amino acids. The J segment lost 9 bases and the V segment lost 7 bases, leaving 4 bases of the junction unmatched. The chain's CDR3 is CASTGTGGAEQFF. Written as DNA, the CDR3 is TGCGCCAGCACGGGGACAGGGGGCGCTGAGCAGTTCTTC.

The chain combines TRBV5-6 with TRBJ2-2; D may correspond to TRBD1 or TRBD2 (5 bases each). Trimming took 4 bases from V and 3 from J, leaving 13 bases between them. Germline V CDR1 and CDR2: SGHDT, YYEEEE. There are 15 residues in the CDR3. CDR3 nucleotide sequence: TGTGCCAGCAGCGCCGGGACCGACTACACCGGGGAGCTGTTTTTT. Protein sequence: CASSAGTDYTGELFF.

J is TRBJ1-1 and V is TRBV7-8; D not resolved. V was pared by 3 bases and J by 10 bases, with 15 bases between. Germline assignment: CDR1 SGHVS and CDR2 FQNEAQ. The CDR3 length is 13 residues. The CDR3 DNA sequence: TGTGCCAGCAGCTTGAATGGAGGGAGTGGAGCTTTCTTT. It specifies CASSLNGGSGAFF.

This clone was observed a few times. The genes are TRBV29-1 and TRBJ2-1; 8 nucleotides line up with TRBD2. Germline CDR1 SQVTM, CDR2 ANQGSEA. Trimming cost V 2 bases and J 4 bases; bases outside gene matches: 10. There are 16 residues in the CDR3. DNA of the CDR3: TGCAGCGTTGAAATCGTAGGCGGGGGGACATACAATGAGCAGTTCTTC. Its protein product is CSVEIVGGGTYNEQFF.

The rearrangement uses TRBV18 and TRBJ1-4; 8 nucleotides align to TRBD1. The ends lost 4 bases at V and 10 bases at J; junction bases unmatched: 8. CDR1 is KGHSH and CDR2 is LQKENI in the germline V gene. This CDR3 is built from 14 residues. CDR3 residues: CASSLGITGGKLFF. CDR3 DNA sequence: TGTGCCAGCTCACTCGGGATAACAGGGGGAAAACTGTTTTTT.

This rearrangement joins TRBV4-1 to TRBJ1-4, with D hard to call. Trimming took 1 base from V and 8 from J, leaving 14 bases between them. The CDR3 runs to 15 residues. The germline CDR1 and CDR2 sequences are MGHRA and YSYEKL. CDR3 sequence reads: CASSQGWGQEEKLFF. In DNA form, the CDR3 reads TGCGCCAGCAGCCAAGGTTGGGGTCAGGAGGAAAAACTGTTTTTT.

This chain uses TRBV7-9 with TRBJ2-2, with D uncertain. Trimming cost V 3 bases and J 6 bases, with 11 bases left between them. The germline gives CDR1 SEHNR, CDR2 FQNEAQ (reference sequence). CDR3 length: 14 amino acids. The CDR3 region is CASSLEGLPGELFF. The CDR3 nucleotides read TGTGCCAGCAGCTTGGAAGGGTTGCCCGGGGAGCTGTTTTTT.